This passage covers 10 T cell receptor beta chains from one sample sequenced in a study of vaccination effects on CD4 cells after COVID-19. Ahead of sequencing, the ViraFEST assay grew antigen-specific CD4+ T cells using viral peptide pools. With roughly nine days of culture completed, CD4+ T cells were isolated. Each vaccine recipient was nucleocapsid antibody negative and had no prior SARS-CoV-2 infection. Some clones are missing from TCRdb's copy, which holds only in-frame ones; the method was immunoSEQ multiplex PCR. Of 30,000 to 45,000 clones listed, approximately 68% are singletons. These receptors' antigens are unknown. The starting material was CD4+ T cells from PBMCs cultured with HCoV-OC43 spike peptides, obtained before COVID-19 vaccination. As to subset: HCoV-OC43 spike overlapping peptide pool stimulation. The receptors here all came from a human donor who received a COVID-19 vaccine.

The genes are TRBV27 and TRBJ2-3, with D unresolved. V lost 3 bases and J 2 bases, leaving 6 bases between the germline ends. Germline V gene data show CDR1 as MNHEY and CDR2 as SMNVEV (reference sequence). The CDR3 runs 13 residues. This CDR3 reads CASSFYHTDTQYF. CDR3 coding DNA: TGTGCCAGCAGTTTTTACCACACAGATACGCAGTATTTT.

The chain couples TRBV18 to TRBJ1-6; D remains ambiguous. CDR3 length: 15 residues. The germline V gene encodes CDR1 KGHSH and CDR2 LQKENI. V lost 4 bases, J lost 7 bases, and 14 bases lay in between. The CDR3 bases are TGTGCCAGCTCACGAGAGCGGACGGTCAATTCACCCCTCCACTTT. Amino acids: CASSRERTVNSPLHF.

The genes are TRBV4-1 and TRBJ2-3; TRBD2 is a possible D gene (5 bases). Trimming stripped 0 bases from V and 1 base from J, with 8 bases between. Germline values: CDR1 MGHRA, CDR2 YSYEKL. This CDR3 is 15 amino acids long. CDR3 protein: CASSQETRGTDTQYF. CDR3 nucleotide sequence: TGCGCCAGCAGCCAAGAAACTAGAGGCACAGATACGCAGTATTTT.

The chain is built from TRBV13 and TRBJ1-6, with D perhaps matching TRBD1 (6 bases). Germline V gene data show CDR1 as PRHDT and CDR2 as FYEKMQ (reference sequence). V was trimmed by 2 bases and J by 6 bases, leaving 14 bases between them. CDR3 size: 16 residues. The CDR3: CASSLSNRAGNSPLHF. CDR3 DNA sequence: TGTGCCAGCAGCTTATCTAACAGGGCCGGTAATTCACCCCTCCACTTT.

The CDR3 bases are TGTGCCAGCAGCCGACCGGGTTCACCCCTCCACTTT. Its translation: CASSRPGSPLHF. This chain uses TRBV5-6 with TRBJ1-6; D not resolved. Germline V gives CDR1 SGHDT, CDR2 YYEEEE. V was cut by 4 bases and J by 9 bases, with 8 bases left in between. This CDR3 region has 12 residues.

The V and J genes are TRBV11-2 and TRBJ2-7, with 9 positions matching TRBD1. This CDR3 is built from 13 residues. Germline V gives CDR1 SGHAT, CDR2 FQNNGV. V shed 6 bases, J shed 3 bases, and the junction held 3 bases outside the gene matches. The CDR3 spells CASRRDRDYEQYF. DNA of the CDR3: TGTGCCAGCAGGAGGGACAGGGACTACGAGCAGTACTTC.

In its sample, this clone was seen once. The V gene is TRBV5-8, the J gene TRBJ2-5, with 12 bases aligning to TRBD1. Per the germline V gene, CDR1 is SGHTS and CDR2 is YDEGEE. J was trimmed by 5 bases and V by 0 bases; bases with no gene match: 5. The CDR3 contains 16 residues. CDR3 amino acids: CASSLDGTGGRETQYF. The CDR3 region has the DNA TGTGCCAGCAGCTTGGATGGGACAGGGGGCCGGGAGACCCAGTACTTC.

This clone has a single count. V and J are TRBV21-1 and TRBJ2-4; the table's D call, TRBD1, has no DNA check behind it. TRBV21-1 is annotated as a pseudogene. The CDR3 runs to 16 residues. The chain's CDR3 is CASSMGANLAKNIQYF. The CDR3 DNA reads as TGTGCCAGCAGCATGGGGGCTAATCTAGCCAAAAACATTCAGTACTTC.

The chain couples TRBV6-5 to TRBJ2-3, with D unresolved. V lost 4 bases, J lost 4 bases, and 9 bases lay in between. The CDR3 has 13 amino acids. Germline CDR1 reads MNHEY; CDR2 reads SVGAGI. Here the CDR3 reads CASSLGVADTQYF. Written as DNA, the CDR3 is TGTGCCAGCAGTTTGGGCGTTGCAGATACGCAGTATTTT.

This chain joins TRBV5-1 and TRBJ1-4, with D perhaps TRBD1 (5 bases). The CDR3 contains 15 residues. CDR1 and CDR2 (germline): SGHRS, YFSETQ. V lost 4 bases and J lost 4, with 14 bases in between. CDR3 region: CASSGSGTGNEKLFF. The DNA of the CDR3 is TGCGCCAGCAGCGGATCCGGGACGGGTAATGAAAAACTGTTTTTT.